Listed below are T cell receptor beta chains from one sample, sequenced in a study of blood T cell repertoires in COVID-19. TCRdb's table, derived via immunoSEQ multiplex PCR, lists solely in-frame clones and lacks some. The sample holds roughly 150,000 clones, approximately 87% seen once. The sample taken for sequencing was PBMCs or T cells enriched from blood (not recorded which). All receptors derive from a man aged 45-65 years in a cohort exposed to, infected with or recovered from COVID-19 (not recorded which). The CDR3 runs from the conserved cysteine through the conserved F or W. The D gene is left open where the match is weak. The size field is filled for only some rows; it gives once, few, many or a size class.

d_call	v_call	clone_size	j_call	cdr3_aa	cdr3_nt
NA	TRBV9	NA	TRBJ1-3	CASSVGGNSGNTIYF	TGTGCCAGCAGCGTAGGCGGGAACTCTGGAAACACCATATATTTT
NA	TRBV18	NA	TRBJ2-2	CASSPQNTGELFF	TGTGCCAGCTCACCTCAGAACACCGGGGAGCTGTTTTTT
NA	TRBV9	NA	TRBJ2-2	CASSIQTNTGELFF	TGTGCCAGCAGCATACAGACGAACACCGGGGAGCTGTTTTTT
TRBD1	TRBV30	NA	TRBJ1-2	CAWSPMEGAGYYGYTF	TGTGCCTGGAGTCCGATGGAGGGGGCGGGTTACTATGGCTACACCTTC
NA	TRBV6-5	once	TRBJ2-3	CASSYSSTTDTQYF	TGTGCCAGCAGTTACTCGAGTACCACAGATACGCAGTATTTT
NA	TRBV2	few	TRBJ2-7	CASSEGHPYEQYF	TGTGCCAGCAGTGAAGGACACCCCTACGAGCAGTACTTC
TRBD2	TRBV6-4	once	TRBJ2-2	CAIEAGWGTGELFF	TGTGCCATTGAAGCGGGGTGGGGCACCGGGGAGCTGTTTTTT
NA	TRBV27	NA	TRBJ2-6	CASSAGSTGANVLTF	TGTGCCAGCAGCGCCGGGAGCACTGGGGCCAACGTCCTGACTTTC
NA	TRBV12-3/TRBV12-4	NA	TRBJ1-2	CASRSLPGYGYTF	TGTGCCAGCAGGTCTCTTCCGGGGTATGGCTACACCTTC
TRBD1	TRBV5-1	NA	TRBJ1-2	CASSQDRGESGYTF	TGCGCCAGCAGCCAAGACAGGGGGGAGAGTGGCTACACCTTC
NA	TRBV9	NA	TRBJ1-5	CASSATGDNQPQHF	TGTGCCAGCAGCGCAACAGGAGACAATCAGCCCCAGCATTTT
NA	TRBV7-4	NA	TRBJ2-5	CASSLKGGGAPRAQETQYF	TGTGCCAGCAGCTTAAAGGGAGGAGGGGCCCCCCGAGCACAGGAGACCCAGTACTTC
NA	TRBV7-9	NA	TRBJ1-6	CASSLARDSPLHF	TGTGCCAGCAGCTTAGCGCGGGATTCACCCCTCCACTTT
NA	TRBV18	NA	TRBJ2-1	CASSPGSNEQFF	TGTGCCAGCTCACCCGGGAGCAATGAGCAGTTCTTC
NA	TRBV28	NA	TRBJ2-2	CASSIPGSLAGELFF	TGTGCCAGCAGCATCCCAGGGTCCCTGGCCGGGGAGCTGTTTTTT
TRBD1	TRBV6-5	few	TRBJ2-1	CATAPGQGSDEQFF	TGTGCCACCGCTCCGGGACAGGGTAGCGATGAGCAGTTCTTC
TRBD1	TRBV6-2/TRBV6-3	once	TRBJ2-7	CASSYGWDRSYEQYF	TGTGCCAGCAGTTACGGTTGGGACAGGTCCTACGAGCAGTACTTC
TRBD1	TRBV4-1	NA	TRBJ2-5	CASSQWTGSAETQYF	TGCGCCAGCAGCCAGTGGACAGGGTCCGCAGAGACCCAGTACTTC
NA	TRBV19	NA	TRBJ2-3	CASSISPGSRDTQYF	TGTGCCAGTAGTATCTCTCCGGGAAGTCGCGATACGCAGTATTTT
TRBD1	TRBV19	NA	TRBJ1-4	CASRRTGGVEKLFF	TGTGCCAGCCGGCGGACAGGGGGTGTGGAAAAACTGTTTTTT
TRBD2	TRBV6-5	NA	TRBJ2-1	CASSRGLAYYNEQFF	TGTGCCAGCAGTCGGGGACTAGCTTACTACAATGAGCAGTTCTTC
NA	TRBV3-1/TRBV3-2	NA	TRBJ2-5	CASSQVAETQYF	TGTGCCAGCAGCCAAGTCGCGGAGACCCAGTACTTC
NA	TRBV7-9	NA	TRBJ1-6	CASSLGTVSPLHF	TGTGCCAGCAGCTTAGGGACAGTCAGCCCCCTCCACTTT
TRBD2	TRBV6-4	NA	TRBJ2-3	CASSESGTSGPTDTQYF	TGTGCCAGCAGTGAATCTGGGACTAGCGGACCCACAGATACGCAGTATTTT
TRBD1	TRBV5-5	NA	TRBJ1-1	CASSLVYRTGVNTEAFF	TGTGCCAGCAGCTTGGTATACCGAACAGGGGTGAACACTGAAGCTTTCTTT
NA	TRBV9	NA	TRBJ2-6	CASTLSGSGANVLTF	TGTGCCAGCACCCTATCCGGCTCTGGGGCCAACGTCCTGACTTTC